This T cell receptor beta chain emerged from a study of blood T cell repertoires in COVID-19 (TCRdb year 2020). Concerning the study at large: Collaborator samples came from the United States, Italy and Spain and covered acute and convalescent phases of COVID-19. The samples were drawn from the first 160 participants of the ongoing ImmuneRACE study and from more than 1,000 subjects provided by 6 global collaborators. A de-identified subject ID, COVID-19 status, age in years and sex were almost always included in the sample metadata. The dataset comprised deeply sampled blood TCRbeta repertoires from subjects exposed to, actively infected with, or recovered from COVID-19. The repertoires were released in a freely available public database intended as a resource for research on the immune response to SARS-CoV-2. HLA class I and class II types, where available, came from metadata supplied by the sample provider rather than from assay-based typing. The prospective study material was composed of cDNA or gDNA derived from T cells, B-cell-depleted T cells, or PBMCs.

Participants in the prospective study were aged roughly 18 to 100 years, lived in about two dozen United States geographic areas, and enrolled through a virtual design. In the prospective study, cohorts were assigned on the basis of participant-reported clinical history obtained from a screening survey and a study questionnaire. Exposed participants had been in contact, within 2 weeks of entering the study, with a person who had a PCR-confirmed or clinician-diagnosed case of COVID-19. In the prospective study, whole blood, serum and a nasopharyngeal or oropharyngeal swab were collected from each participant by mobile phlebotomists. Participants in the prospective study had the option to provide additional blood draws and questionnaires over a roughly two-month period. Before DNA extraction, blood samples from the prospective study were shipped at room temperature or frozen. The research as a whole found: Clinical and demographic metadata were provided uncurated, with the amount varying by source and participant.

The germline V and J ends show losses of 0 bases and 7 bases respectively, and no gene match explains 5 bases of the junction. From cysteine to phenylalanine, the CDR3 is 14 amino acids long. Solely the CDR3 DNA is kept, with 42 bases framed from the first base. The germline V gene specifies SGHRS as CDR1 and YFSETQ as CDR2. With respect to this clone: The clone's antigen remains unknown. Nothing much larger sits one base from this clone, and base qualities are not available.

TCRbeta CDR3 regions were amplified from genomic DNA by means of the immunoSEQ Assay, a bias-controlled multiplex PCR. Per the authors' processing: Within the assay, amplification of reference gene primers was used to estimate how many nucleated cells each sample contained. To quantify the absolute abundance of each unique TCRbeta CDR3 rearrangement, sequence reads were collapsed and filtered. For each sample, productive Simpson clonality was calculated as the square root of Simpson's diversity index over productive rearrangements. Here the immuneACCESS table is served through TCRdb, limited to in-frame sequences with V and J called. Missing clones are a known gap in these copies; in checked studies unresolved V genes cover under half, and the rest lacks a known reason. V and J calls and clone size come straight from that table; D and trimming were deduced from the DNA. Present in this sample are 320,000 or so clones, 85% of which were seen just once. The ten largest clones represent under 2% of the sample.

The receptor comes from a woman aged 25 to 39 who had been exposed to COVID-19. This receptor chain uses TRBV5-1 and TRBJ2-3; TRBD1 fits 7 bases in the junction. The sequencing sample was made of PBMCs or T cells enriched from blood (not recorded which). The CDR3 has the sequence CASSLAGGVNTQYF. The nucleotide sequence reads TGCGCCAGCAGCTTGGCAGGGGGAGTGAATACGCAGTATTTT. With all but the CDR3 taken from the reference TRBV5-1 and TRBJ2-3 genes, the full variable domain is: KAGVTQTPRYLIKTRGQQVTLSCSPISGHRSVSWYQQTPGQGLQFLFEYFSETQRNKGNFPGRFSGRQFSNSRSEMNVSTLELGDSALYLCASSLAGGVNTQYFGPGTRLTVL.